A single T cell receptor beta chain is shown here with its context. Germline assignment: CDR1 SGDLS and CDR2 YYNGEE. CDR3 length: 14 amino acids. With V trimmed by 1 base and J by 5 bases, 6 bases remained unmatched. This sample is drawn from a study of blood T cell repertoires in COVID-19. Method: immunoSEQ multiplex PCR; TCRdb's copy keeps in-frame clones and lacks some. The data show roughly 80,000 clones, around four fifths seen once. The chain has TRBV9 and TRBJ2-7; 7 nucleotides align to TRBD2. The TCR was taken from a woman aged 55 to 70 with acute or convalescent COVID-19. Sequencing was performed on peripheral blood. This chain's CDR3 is CASSVTAGNDEQYF. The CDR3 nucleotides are TGTGCCAGCAGCGTAACAGCGGGGAACGACGAGCAGTACTTC. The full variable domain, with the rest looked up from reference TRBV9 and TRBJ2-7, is DSGVTQTPKHLITATGQRVTLRCSPRSGDLSVYWYQQSLDQGLQFLIQYYNGEERAKGNILERFSAQQFPDLHSELNLSSLELGDSALYFCASSVTAGNDEQYFGPGTRLTVT.